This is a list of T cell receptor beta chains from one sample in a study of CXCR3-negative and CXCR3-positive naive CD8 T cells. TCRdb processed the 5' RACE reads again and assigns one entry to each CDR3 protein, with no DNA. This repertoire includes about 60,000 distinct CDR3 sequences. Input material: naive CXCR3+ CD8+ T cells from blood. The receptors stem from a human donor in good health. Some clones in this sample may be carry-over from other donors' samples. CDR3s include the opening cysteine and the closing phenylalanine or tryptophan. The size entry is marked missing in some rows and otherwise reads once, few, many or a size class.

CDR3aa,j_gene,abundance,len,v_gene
CASRTAVYEQYF,TRBJ2-7,-,12,TRBV6-2/TRBV6-3
CASSNKPGQGSTNEKLFF,TRBJ1-4,-,18,TRBV7-9
CASSQDQGGADTQYF,TRBJ2-3,-,15,TRBV3-1
CASSLSVDTQYF,TRBJ2-3,-,12,TRBV5-4
CASSVLDTGVYEQYF,TRBJ2-7,-,15,TRBV5-1
CASSPGGLAGANEQFF,TRBJ2-1,-,16,TRBV9
CASSFGTTGFEQYF,TRBJ2-7,-,14,TRBV6-5
CASRLNTEALF,TRBJ1-1,-,11,TRBV6-5
CASSVGQAYTEAFF,TRBJ1-1,-,14,TRBV9
CASSSSRENTEAFF,TRBJ1-1,-,14,TRBV7-8
CASSQVTGETQYF,TRBJ2-5,-,13,TRBV4-3
CASSLGERGMNTEAFF,TRBJ1-1,-,16,TRBV5-1
CASSLWDSTGELFF,TRBJ2-2,-,14,TRBV12-3/TRBV12-4
CASSQFAGTDTQYF,TRBJ2-3,-,14,TRBV14
CASSQGVNTGELFF,TRBJ2-2,-,14,TRBV5-1
CASSQGRGGLFTEAFF,TRBJ1-1,-,16,TRBV14
CASSGLDRNYGYTF,TRBJ1-2,-,14,TRBV25-1
CSGTGLAGEGTGELFF,TRBJ2-2,-,16,TRBV29-1
CASSLGQGQGYTF,TRBJ1-2,-,13,TRBV27
CASIQAIPGTDTQYF,TRBJ2-3,-,15,TRBV7-9
CASSPGLAGGETQYF,TRBJ2-5,-,15,TRBV7-2
CSVVDGNTEAFF,TRBJ1-1,-,12,TRBV29-1
CASTSTGGTSYEQYF,TRBJ2-7,-,15,TRBV7-9
CASSAGQVGGNTIYF,TRBJ1-3,-,15,TRBV9
CASSPEMASYNEQFF,TRBJ2-1,-,15,TRBV18
CASSPGGWTEAFF,TRBJ1-1,-,13,TRBV6-2/TRBV6-3
CASTSTGALTLGYEQYF,TRBJ2-7,-,17,TRBV2
CSARGDGGSTYNEQFF,TRBJ2-1,medium-sized,16,TRBV20-1
CASSSEAPSGGAKTQYF,TRBJ2-3,-,17,TRBV7-9
CASSPRLAAEQFF,TRBJ2-1,-,13,TRBV23-1
CASSPLSGDGELFF,TRBJ2-2,-,14,TRBV9
CASSLSTSAYNDQFF,TRBJ2-1,-,15,TRBV11-3
CASSLWLAASYEQYF,TRBJ2-7,-,15,TRBV11-2
CASSQGRRLDEQFF,TRBJ2-1,-,14,TRBV5-1
CASRSDWGATPYEQYF,TRBJ2-7,-,16,TRBV27
CASSLPGRESFGDTQYF,TRBJ2-3,-,17,TRBV21-1
CASSVRTGAGETQYF,TRBJ2-5,-,15,TRBV11-3
CASSSGPGGQYF,TRBJ2-7,-,12,TRBV7-9
CASSSDGGPYNEQFF,TRBJ2-1,-,15,TRBV6-5
CASSNPSGTGGIEQYF,TRBJ2-7,-,16,TRBV6-2/TRBV6-3
CSVVVEISYNEQFF,TRBJ2-1,-,14,TRBV29-1
CASSLAPLGYEAEKLFF,TRBJ1-4,-,17,TRBV7-6
CASSSTGTQTGPQHF,TRBJ1-5,-,15,TRBV18
CASSRTGEFYGYTF,TRBJ1-2,-,14,TRBV6-6
CASSSGGGSEAFF,TRBJ1-1,-,13,TRBV7-6